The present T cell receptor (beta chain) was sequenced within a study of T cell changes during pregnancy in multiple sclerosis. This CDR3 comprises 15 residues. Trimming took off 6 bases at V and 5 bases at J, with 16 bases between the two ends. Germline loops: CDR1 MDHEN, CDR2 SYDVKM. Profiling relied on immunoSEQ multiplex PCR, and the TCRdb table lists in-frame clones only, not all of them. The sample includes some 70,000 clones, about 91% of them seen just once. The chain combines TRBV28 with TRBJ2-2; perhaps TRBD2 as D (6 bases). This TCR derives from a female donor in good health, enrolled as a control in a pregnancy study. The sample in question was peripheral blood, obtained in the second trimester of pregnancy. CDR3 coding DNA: TGTGCCAGCAGGGGCGGGACCCGAGGTACCGGGGAGCTGTTTTTT. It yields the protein CASRGGTRGTGELFF.